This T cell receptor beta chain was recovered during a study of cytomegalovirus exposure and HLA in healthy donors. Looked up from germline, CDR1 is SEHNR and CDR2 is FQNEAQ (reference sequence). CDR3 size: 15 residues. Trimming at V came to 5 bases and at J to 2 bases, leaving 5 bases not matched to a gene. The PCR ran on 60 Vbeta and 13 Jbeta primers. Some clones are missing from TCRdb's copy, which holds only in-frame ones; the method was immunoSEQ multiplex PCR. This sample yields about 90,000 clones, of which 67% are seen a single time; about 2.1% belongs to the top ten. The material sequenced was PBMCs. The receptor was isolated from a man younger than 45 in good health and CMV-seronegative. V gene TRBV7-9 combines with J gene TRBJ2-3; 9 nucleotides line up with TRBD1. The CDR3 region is CASSDRDRATDTQYF. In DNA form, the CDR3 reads TGTGCCAGCAGCGACCGGGACAGGGCCACAGATACGCAGTATTTT.